This passage covers 3 T cell receptor beta chains from one sample sequenced in a study of shared clonotypes between healthy human individuals. Only CD45RO-negative cells positively selected for CCR7 counted as naive CD8 cells, so terminally differentiated effector memory CD45RA+ cells were excluded. Method: immunoSEQ multiplex PCR; TCRdb's copy keeps in-frame clones and lacks some. This repertoire shows about 2.1 million clones, more than 85% found once; its top ten account for about 1.5%. The material sequenced was naive CD8+ T cells from PBMCs. The receptors here all came from a man in his late teens or twenties in good health. Some clones in this sample may be carry-over from other donors' samples.

The CDR3: CSVEAGTGGRGYTF. CDR3 coding DNA: TGCAGCGTTGAAGCGGGGACAGGGGGACGAGGCTACACCTTC. This sequence joins TRBV29-1 and TRBJ1-2; TRBD1 matches 11 bases. The V segment lost 1 base and the J segment 8 bases; nucleotides outside the gene matches: 6. The CDR3 contains 14 residues. Germline lookup yields CDR1 SQVTM and CDR2 ANQGSEA.

This sequence joins TRBV7-2 and TRBJ1-1; D is uncertain. Germline CDR1 reads SGHTA; CDR2 reads FQGNSA. The length of the CDR3 is 12 residues. Trimming removed 3 bases from V and 7 bases from J, with 9 bases in between. CDR3 amino acids: CASSLGRVEAFF. In nucleotides, the CDR3 is TGTGCCAGCAGCTTGGGCCGGGTTGAAGCTTTCTTT.

The chain employs TRBV29-1 and TRBJ1-2, with a possible D match to TRBD1 (5 bases). CDR1 is SQVTM, CDR2 ANQGSEA, per germline. Trimming left V 0 bases short and J 6 bases short, with 14 bases between. The CDR3 runs 14 residues. CDR3 nucleotides: TGCAGCGTTGAAGATATGGGGGTTTTGGATGGCTACACCTTC. It is translated as CSVEDMGVLDGYTF. Full variable domain (outside the CDR3, taken from reference TRBV29-1 and TRBJ1-2): SAVISQKPSRDICQRGTSLTIQCQVDSQVTMMFWYRQQPGQSLTLIATANQGSEATYESGFVIDKFPISRPNLTFSTLTVSNMSPEDSSIYLCSVEDMGVLDGYTFGSGTRLTVV.